The 10 T cell receptor beta chains reported below all come from one sample, sequenced in a study of cytomegalovirus exposure and HLA in healthy donors. PCR amplification relied on 60 Vbeta primers (plus 13 Jbeta primers). The table came from immunoSEQ multiplex PCR; TCRdb's copy has only in-frame clones and leaves some out. Of over 150,000 clones listed, around four fifths are singletons. The specimen sequenced was PBMCs. Receptor source: a man aged 50 to 60 in good health and CMV-seropositive.

This chain joins TRBV2 and TRBJ2-7; the match to TRBD1 covers 9 bases. Germline V lookup: CDR1 SNHLY, CDR2 FYNNEI. With V trimmed by 4 bases and J by 5 bases, 9 bases remained unmatched. CDR3 length: 15 residues. The CDR3 sequence is CASSGTTGGPHEQYF. The CDR3 nucleotides are TGTGCCAGCAGTGGGACCACAGGGGGCCCCCACGAGCAGTACTTC.

The chain combines TRBV9 with TRBJ2-7, with 11 bases matching TRBD2. The CDR3 covers 14 residues. V gave up 2 bases and J gave up 6 bases; unmatched junction bases: 4. Germline-derived CDR1 and CDR2 are SGDLS and YYNGEE. The CDR3 sequence is CASSVATSGVEQYF. DNA of the CDR3: TGTGCCAGCAGCGTCGCGACTAGCGGGGTCGAGCAGTACTTC.

This chain connects TRBV7-2 to TRBJ2-2; 9 bases align to TRBD2. This CDR3 contains 16 residues. V dropped 4 bases and J dropped 0; count of bases not matched to a gene: 3. The V gene's germline CDR1 is SGHTA and CDR2 FQGNSA. The CDR3 is CASSYSGGANTGELFF. For the CDR3, the DNA is TGTGCCAGCAGCTATAGCGGGGGAGCGAACACCGGGGAGCTGTTTTTT. Full variable domain (rest looked up from reference TRBV7-2 and TRBJ2-2): GAGVSQSPSNKVTEKGKDVELRCDPISGHTALYWYRQSLGQGLEFLIYFQGNSAPDKSGLPSDRFSAERTGGSVSTLTIQRTQQEDSAVYLCASSYSGGANTGELFFGEGSRLTVL.

The chain uses TRBV20-1 and TRBJ2-5; no clear D gene. The V end lost 5 bases, the J end lost 4 bases, and 5 bases lay between the germline ends. The germline V gene encodes CDR1 DFQATT and CDR2 SNEGSKA (reference sequence). The CDR3 totals 10 residues. The CDR3 coding sequence is TGCAGTGCTGACTTAGAGACCCAGTACTTC. Encoded protein: CSADLETQYF.

The chain recombines TRBV25-1 with TRBJ1-2; 7 bases fit TRBD1. The CDR3 loop spans 16 amino acids. Losses at the gene ends were 2 bases for V and 6 bases for J; bases not matched to a gene: 12. Germline V gene lookup returns CDR1 MGHDK and CDR2 SYGVNS. Here the CDR3 DNA reads TGTGCCAGCAGTGAAACAGCGGACAGGCCGAAACATGGCTACACCTTC. This gives the protein CASSETADRPKHGYTF.

This clone was picked up one time. This chain joins TRBV15 and TRBJ2-3; D possibly corresponds to TRBD2 (6 bases). V was trimmed by 5 bases and J by 3 bases, leaving 9 bases between them. CDR1 and CDR2 from the germline V gene are LNHNV and YYDKDF (reference sequence). The CDR3 is made up of 13 amino acids. CDR3 loop: CATSPGGTDTQYF. In DNA, the CDR3 is TGTGCCACCAGCCCCGGGGGAACAGATACGCAGTATTTT.

The chain carries TRBV19 and TRBJ1-1, with D hard to call. This CDR3 spans 15 amino acids. The V end lost 0 bases, the J end lost 5 bases, and 13 bases lay between the germline ends. Per germline, CDR1 LNHDA and CDR2 SQIVND (reference sequence). DNA for the CDR3: TGTGCCAGTAGTATAGAACCCCGGACTTATACTGAAGCTTTCTTT. Amino acids: CASSIEPRTYTEAFF.

The chain is built from TRBV6-5 and TRBJ1-3; D is unresolved. This CDR3 contains 13 residues. Trimming took 6 bases from V and 4 from J, leaving 10 bases between them. Germline V gene sequence: CDR1 MNHEY, CDR2 SVGAGI. For the CDR3, the DNA is TGTGCCAGCAGAGGGCCGGGGGGAAACACCATATATTTT. Protein product: CASRGPGGNTIYF.

The rearrangement uses TRBV2 and TRBJ1-1; D is perhaps TRBD1 (5 bases). This CDR3 contains 13 residues. Germline values: CDR1 SNHLY, CDR2 FYNNEI. V was clipped by 5 bases and J by 2 bases, with 9 bases between them. The CDR3 loop is CASSYRPNTEAFF. The CDR3 nucleotides read TGTGCCAGCAGTTACAGGCCTAACACTGAAGCTTTCTTT.

CDR3 DNA sequence: TGTGCCAGCAGCCTAGGGACAGCAGATAATTCACCCCTCCACTTT. Its protein is CASSLGTADNSPLHF. The J gene is TRBJ1-6, the V gene TRBV7-2, with 7 bases lining up with TRBD1. The CDR3 has 15 amino acids. Germline V lookup: CDR1 SGHTA, CDR2 FQGNSA. After removal of 5 bases from V and 5 bases from J, the junction contained 6 bases not matched to a gene.